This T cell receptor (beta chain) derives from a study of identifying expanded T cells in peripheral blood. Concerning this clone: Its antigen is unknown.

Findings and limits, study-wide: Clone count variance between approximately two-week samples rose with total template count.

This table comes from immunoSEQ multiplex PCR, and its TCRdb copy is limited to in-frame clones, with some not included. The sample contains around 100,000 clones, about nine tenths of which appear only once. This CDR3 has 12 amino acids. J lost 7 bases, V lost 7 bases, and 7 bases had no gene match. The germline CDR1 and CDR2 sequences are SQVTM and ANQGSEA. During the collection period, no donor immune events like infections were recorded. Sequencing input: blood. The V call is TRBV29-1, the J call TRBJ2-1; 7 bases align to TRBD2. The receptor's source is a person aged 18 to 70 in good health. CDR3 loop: CSESGAGNEQFF. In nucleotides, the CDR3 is TGCAGCGAGTCGGGAGCGGGGAATGAGCAGTTCTTC.